The rows below give T cell receptor beta chains drawn from one sample of a study of blood T cell repertoires in COVID-19. TCRdb's copy holds only in-frame clones and misses some; the assay was immunoSEQ multiplex PCR. The table records a few hundred thousand clones, 84% of them present only once. Sequenced sample: PBMCs or T cells enriched from blood (not recorded which). Source of these receptors: a man aged 30-40 years with acute COVID-19. The CDR3 runs from the conserved cysteine through the conserved F or W. A D gene is named only where the DNA matches it firmly. Clone size is not always given. Where it is, it says once, few, many or a class for expanded clones.

d_call: TRBD2
j_call: TRBJ2-3
v_call: TRBV3-1/TRBV3-2
clone_size: once
cdr3_nt: TGTGCCAGCAGCCAGGATCTGACTAGCGGGGCTAGAGATACGCAGTATTTT
cdr3_aa: CASSQDLTSGARDTQYF

d_call: TRBD1
j_call: TRBJ2-1
v_call: TRBV5-5
clone_size: few
cdr3_nt: TGTGCCAGCAGCCCAGGGGACAGGATTGTGGATGAGCAGTTCTTC
cdr3_aa: CASSPGDRIVDEQFF

d_call: .
j_call: TRBJ2-1
v_call: TRBV7-9
clone_size: .
cdr3_nt: TGTGCCAGCACCTCCAGCGGTAGCTCCTACAATGAGCAGTTCTTC
cdr3_aa: CASTSSGSSYNEQFF

d_call: TRBD2
j_call: TRBJ2-1
v_call: TRBV5-1
clone_size: .
cdr3_nt: TGCGCCAGCGCGGGGGGGTTCACCTACAATGAGCAGTTCTTC
cdr3_aa: CASAGGFTYNEQFF

d_call: .
j_call: TRBJ1-1
v_call: TRBV6-6
clone_size: few
cdr3_nt: TGTGCCAGCAACCTGGTAAAGGCGGGCGCTGAAGCTTTCTTT
cdr3_aa: CASNLVKAGAEAFF

d_call: TRBD1
j_call: TRBJ1-4
v_call: TRBV5-4
clone_size: .
cdr3_nt: TGTGCCAGCAGCTTGGTATCAGGGGGGAATGAAAAACTGTTTTTT
cdr3_aa: CASSLVSGGNEKLFF

d_call: TRBD2
j_call: TRBJ2-5
v_call: TRBV3-1/TRBV3-2
clone_size: .
cdr3_nt: TGTGCCAGCAGCCCCCGATCAGGAGCGGGGGGAGAGACCCAGTACTTC
cdr3_aa: CASSPRSGAGGETQYF

d_call: .
j_call: TRBJ1-6
v_call: TRBV25-1
clone_size: .
cdr3_nt: TGTGCCAGCTCTACCGGTGGAGGGATTAGATCACCCCTCCACTTT
cdr3_aa: CASSTGGGIRSPLHF

d_call: TRBD2
j_call: TRBJ2-1
v_call: TRBV9
clone_size: .
cdr3_nt: TGTGCCAGCAGTACAACTAGCGGGAGGAACTACAATGAGCAGTTCTTC
cdr3_aa: CASSTTSGRNYNEQFF

d_call: TRBD1
j_call: TRBJ1-1
v_call: TRBV29-1
clone_size: few
cdr3_nt: TGCAGCGTCATACAGGGGCCGAACACTGAAGCTTTCTTT
cdr3_aa: CSVIQGPNTEAFF

d_call: TRBD1
j_call: TRBJ2-1
v_call: TRBV4-1
clone_size: .
cdr3_nt: TGCGCCAGCAGGCGCCTTCCTGGACAGGGATCCGACAATGAGCAGTTCTTC
cdr3_aa: CASRRLPGQGSDNEQFF

d_call: TRBD1
j_call: TRBJ1-1
v_call: TRBV6-1
clone_size: .
cdr3_nt: TGTGCCAGCAGTGGTAGGACAGGGGGCTCGAGCACTGAAGCTTTCTTT
cdr3_aa: CASSGRTGGSSTEAFF

d_call: .
j_call: TRBJ2-2
v_call: TRBV15
clone_size: few
cdr3_nt: TGTGCCACCAGCAGGGCCATTAAGGGGGAGCTGTTTTTT
cdr3_aa: CATSRAIKGELFF